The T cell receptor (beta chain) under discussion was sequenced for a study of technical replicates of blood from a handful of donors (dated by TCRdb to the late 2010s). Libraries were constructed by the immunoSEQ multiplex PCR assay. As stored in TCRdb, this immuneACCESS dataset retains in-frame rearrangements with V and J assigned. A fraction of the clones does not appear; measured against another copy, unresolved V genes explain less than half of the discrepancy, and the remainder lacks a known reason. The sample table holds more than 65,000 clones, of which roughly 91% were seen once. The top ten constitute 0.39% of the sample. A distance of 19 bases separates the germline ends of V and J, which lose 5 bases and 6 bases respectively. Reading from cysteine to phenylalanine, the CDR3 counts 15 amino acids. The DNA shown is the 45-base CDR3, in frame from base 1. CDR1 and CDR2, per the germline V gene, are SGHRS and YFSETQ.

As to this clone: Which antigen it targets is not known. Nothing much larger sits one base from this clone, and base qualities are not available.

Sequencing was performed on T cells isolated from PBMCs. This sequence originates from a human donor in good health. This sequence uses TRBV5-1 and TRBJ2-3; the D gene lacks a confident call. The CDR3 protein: CASRMQPDNSDTQYF. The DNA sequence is TGCGCCAGCAGGATGCAGCCAGACAACTCCGATACGCAGTATTTT.